This T cell receptor (beta chain) came from a study of blood T cell repertoires in COVID-19. Sequencing was performed with immunoSEQ multiplex PCR; in TCRdb, only in-frame clones are kept and a portion is missing. The sample contains approximately 200,000 clones, about four fifths of which appear only once. The V and J ends lost 10 bases and 0 bases respectively, with 19 bases between them. This CDR3 is built from 16 residues. Germline lookup yields CDR1 MGHDK and CDR2 SYGVNS. This rearrangement joins TRBV25-1 to TRBJ1-5; D unclear. The sample consisted of peripheral blood. The receptor was derived from a woman aged 35 to 49 with COVID-19, enrolled during active disease. The CDR3 is CATQGGRSYSNQPQHF. In DNA form, the CDR3 reads TGTGCCACCCAAGGCGGGAGGAGCTATAGCAATCAGCCCCAGCATTTT.